This T cell receptor beta chain originates from a study of blood T cell repertoires in COVID-19. Study information: From the United States, Italy and Spain came samples of acute and convalescent COVID-19. The analysed material was cDNA or gDNA that came from T cells, B-cell-depleted T cells, or PBMCs.

Authors' methods: Cell counts per sample came from amplifying reference gene primers. Generated by immunoSEQ multiplex PCR, the TCRdb table keeps only in-frame clones and is missing some. D and trimming come from the DNA, and the V and J calls and clone size come from that table. The table records some 80,000 clones, roughly 84% of them present only once. The junction had 17 bases not matched to a gene; V was cut back by 6 bases and J by 0 bases. The CDR3 is made up of 19 amino acids. Germline V gene data show CDR1 as MNHEY and CDR2 as SMNVEV (reference sequence). Seattle's enrolled individuals joined amid active infection and were then monitored longitudinally.

V is TRBV27 and J is TRBJ2-3, with TRBD2 identical over 8 bases. This receptor was obtained from a man aged 55-75 years with COVID-19, enrolled during active disease. Material: peripheral blood. Here the CDR3 DNA reads TGTGCCAGCAGACCTTCGGGAGGGCGGGGAATTTCTAGCACAGATACGCAGTATTTT. Encoded protein: CASRPSGGRGISSTDTQYF.